This is a list of T cell receptor beta chains from one sample in a study of response to subunit inactivated influenza vaccine. TCRdb recomputed calls from the RT-PCR reads with MiXCR, one row per CDR3 protein. Of approximately 730,000 distinct CDR3 sequences in the sample, around 14% are singletons; the top ten hold approximately 7%. This material consisted of PBMCs from blood, taken 14 to 15 days before vaccination. The receptor set was obtained from a man aged 45-60 years who received an inactivated influenza vaccine. CDR3s leave out the opening cysteine and the closing phenylalanine or tryptophan.

v_call	cdr3_aa
TRBV6-5	ASSYSGGGYEQY
TRBV12-3/TRBV12-4	ASKSVGQRTGELF
TRBV4-2	ASSQRSTSGGLETQY
TRBV20-1	SAPDRRYTEAF
TRBV20-1	SARDRNSNTGELF
TRBV28	ASRKDSRSYNEQF
TRBV2	ASSEAFPGQGRSDTQY
TRBV20-1	SARPPGSTDTQY
TRBV4-1	ASSRRGQVSSYNEQF
TRBV6-2/TRBV6-3	ASSYRPKRGGLQETQY
TRBV5-4	ASSLVGQGQNEQY
TRBV2	ASGLLYEQY
TRBV3-1	ASKSGRETQY
TRBV20-1	SARRNRDQETQY
TRBV4-1	ASSRQASYEQY
TRBV29-1	SVDGADSTDTQY